Presented here are 5 T cell receptor beta chains from one specimen sequenced in a study of glioma-infiltrating T cells after dendritic cell vaccination (dated by TCRdb to about 2016). Libraries came from the immunoSEQ multiplex PCR assay. Imported from immuneACCESS, the table was reduced by TCRdb to in-frame sequences with V and J called. These copies leave out some clones; in studies compared against another copy, an unresolved V gene accounts for under half, and the cause of the remainder is not known. The sample profile shows around 96,000 clones; 79% of them were found once. The ten largest account for 6% of the sample. The sample in question was blood, obtained before dendritic cell vaccination. These receptors all come from a human donor with glioblastoma.

The V gene is TRBV5-6, the J gene TRBJ2-7; maybe TRBD1 (6 bases). CDR1 is SGHDT, CDR2 YYEEEE, per germline. The CDR3 consists of 13 residues. V dropped 3 bases and J dropped 7 bases, with 14 bases sitting between them. This CDR3 is CASSYGQSYEQYF. In nucleotides, the CDR3 is TGTGCCAGCAGCTACGGACAGAGCTATGAGCAGTACTTC.

The genes are TRBV7-8 and TRBJ1-5; a weak D match, TRBD1 (5 bases). CDR1 and CDR2 (germline): SGHVS, FQNEAQ. Trimming removed 1 base from V and 4 bases from J, with 11 bases in between. The CDR3 has 15 amino acids. CDR3 protein: CASSLVGVGNQPQHF. The CDR3 DNA reads TGTGCCAGCAGCTTAGTAGGGGTCGGGAATCAGCCCCAGCATTTT.

The rearrangement uses TRBV10-3 and TRBJ2-7; no definite D call. The germline V gene has CDR1 ENHRY and CDR2 SYGVKD. V was clipped by 4 bases and J by 0 bases, with 7 bases between them. The length of the CDR3 is 13 residues. This CDR3 reads CAISAGSSYEQYF. As DNA, the CDR3 is TGTGCCATCAGTGCAGGAAGCTCCTACGAGCAGTACTTC.

V and J are TRBV6-1 and TRBJ1-6; D perhaps matches TRBD1 (6 bases). Per germline, CDR1 MNHNS and CDR2 SASEGT. The V end was cut by 2 bases, the J end by 3 bases, with 14 bases between. This CDR3 has 17 residues. The DNA for the CDR3 is TGTGCCAGCAGTGAACTCCCGACAGGCCACTATAATTCACCCCTCCACTTT. It translates to CASSELPTGHYNSPLHF.

The V call is TRBV9, the J call TRBJ2-1; no reliable D call. The V and J ends lost 0 bases and 11 bases respectively, with 12 bases between them. CDR1 and CDR2 from the germline V gene are SGDLS and YYNGEE. The CDR3 is made up of 13 amino acids. Written as DNA, the CDR3 is TGTGCCAGCAGCGTAGCCATCGTAGCTCAGCAGTTCTTC. Its protein is CASSVAIVAQQFF.